The present T cell receptor (beta chain) was sequenced within a study of blood T cell repertoires in COVID-19. In the study overall: From the United States, Italy and Spain came samples of acute and convalescent COVID-19. PBMCs, B-cell-depleted T cells, or T cells were the source of the cDNA or gDNA that made up the material.

The table lists this clone with a count of one. How the authors handled the data: Researchers report that nucleated cell counts were estimated from reference gene primer amplification. Measured with immunoSEQ multiplex PCR; TCRdb has only the in-frame clones, and not every one. That table furnishes V, J and clone size, whereas the DNA furnished D and trimming. Here the sample spans tens of thousands of clones, around 85% being singletons. V lost 0 bases and J lost 1, with 5 bases in between. CDR1 SGHRS and CDR2 YFSETQ come from the germline V gene. This CDR3 comprises 14 residues. This sequence was found in a man older than 75 with acute or convalescent COVID-19. The sample was peripheral blood. V is TRBV5-1 and J is TRBJ2-4; the D is unclear. CDR3 DNA: TGCGCCAGCAGCTTGGACGGGGCCAAAAACATTCAGTACTTC. Translation: CASSLDGAKNIQYF.